This entry describes one T cell receptor (beta chain). In the authors' methods: Amplifying reference gene primers gave estimates of nucleated cell counts. Libraries were prepared by immunoSEQ multiplex PCR; TCRdb keeps only in-frame clonotypes and omits some of them. The V and J calls and the clone size are those of that table, but D and trimming were determined from the DNA. The sample has under 80,000 clones, roughly 91% seen once. The data stem from a study of blood T cell repertoires in COVID-19. Study in general: Sources were T cells, B-cell-depleted T cells, or PBMCs; the material itself was cDNA or gDNA.

The CDR3 has 15 residues. The germline CDR1 and CDR2 sequences are MDHEN and SYDVKM. Trimming removed 2 bases from V and 0 bases from J, with 8 bases in between. The sequence was obtained from a human donor in a cohort sampled during active COVID-19. The chain employs TRBV28 and TRBJ1-5, with no clear D. Sequenced material: peripheral blood. CDR3 DNA sequence: TGTGCCAGCAGTTTAAGAGTTAATAGCAATCAGCCCCAGCATTTT. This gives the protein CASSLRVNSNQPQHF.